Sequencing of this TCR beta chain was carried out in a study of T cell responses to AZD1222 COVID-19 vaccine. Using immunoSEQ multiplex PCR, the repertoire was profiled, and TCRdb retains in-frame clones only, with some absent. The sample holds around 180,000 clones, 88% seen once. CDR1 and CDR2 (germline): MDHEN, SYDVKM. The CDR3 is 13 residues long. Trimming took 5 bases from V and 6 from J, leaving 14 bases between them. V gene TRBV28 combines with J gene TRBJ2-7, with no clear D. The sequence derives from an adult who received the AZD1222 COVID-19 vaccine. The source material was peripheral blood, sampled 28 days after the second AZD1222 dose. DNA for the CDR3: TGTGCCAGCAGTCCCTCGCCCCCCGGCGAGCAGTACTTC. Translation: CASSPSPPGEQYF.